Shown below are 17 T cell receptor beta chains from a single sample sequenced in a study of shared clonotypes between healthy human individuals. The table came from immunoSEQ multiplex PCR; TCRdb's copy has only in-frame clones and leaves some out. In the table there are roughly 640,000 clones, approximately 79% of which are singletons. The sequenced material came from memory CD4+ T cells sorted from blood. Subset noted: CD45RA-negative fraction. The receptors originated from a woman in her twenties or thirties in good health.

V usage is TRBV11-3 and J usage is TRBJ2-1; D gene ambiguous. This CDR3 contains 15 residues. Germline-derived CDR1 and CDR2 are SGHNT and YENEEA. The V end was cut by 1 base, the J end by 5 bases, with 12 bases between. The DNA for the CDR3 is TGTGCCAGCAGCTTAGTAGTGCAGTCGGACAATGAGCAGTTCTTC. It translates to CASSLVVQSDNEQFF.

This chain connects TRBV5-4 to TRBJ2-3; 8 nucleotides align to TRBD1. The V segment lost 4 bases and the J segment 6 bases; nucleotides outside the gene matches: 10. Germline CDR1 reads SGHNT; CDR2 reads YYREEE (reference sequence). The CDR3 has 15 amino acids. The CDR3 nucleotides are TGTGCCAGCAGCCATACCCCGGACAGGGTTGATACGCAGTATTTT. It yields the protein CASSHTPDRVDTQYF.

The rearrangement joins TRBV2 to TRBJ1-4; D is ambiguous. The CDR3 has 13 amino acids. Germline CDR1 is SNHLY and CDR2 is FYNNEI. Deletions cut 8 bases from V and 1 base from J, with 8 bases between. The CDR3 loop is CASGPETNEKLFF. CDR3 sequence (DNA): TGTGCCAGCGGGCCAGAAACTAATGAAAAACTGTTTTTT. Full variable domain (outside the CDR3, taken from reference TRBV2 and TRBJ1-4): EPEVTQTPSHQVTQMGQEVILRCVPISNHLYFYWYRQILGQKVEFLVSFYNNEISEKSEIFDDQFSVERPDGSNFTLKIRSTKLEDSAMYFCASGPETNEKLFFGSGTQLSVL.

This clone has at least ten counts. The CDR3 region is CAISESGQVYGYTF. The CDR3 DNA sequence: TGTGCCATCAGTGAGTCGGGGCAAGTCTATGGCTACACCTTC. The chain employs TRBV10-3 and TRBJ1-2; weak D call: TRBD1 (5 bases). V lost 0 bases and J 4 bases, leaving 9 bases between the germline ends. Germline V lookup: CDR1 ENHRY, CDR2 SYGVKD. This CDR3 has 14 amino acids.

V and J are TRBV7-8 and TRBJ2-2, with 12 bases aligning to TRBD2. This CDR3 has 17 residues. Trimming cost V 2 bases and J 6 bases; bases outside gene matches: 7. In germline, CDR1 is SGHVS, CDR2 FQNEAQ. The CDR3 is CASSLRLAGAKAGELFF. As DNA, the CDR3 is TGTGCCAGCAGCTTAAGACTAGCGGGAGCAAAGGCCGGGGAGCTGTTTTTT.

V is TRBV28 and J is TRBJ2-3; 7 bases align to TRBD1. Trimming removed 2 bases from V and 1 base from J; junction bases left unmatched: 6. CDR3 length: 16 residues. CDR1 is MDHEN, CDR2 SYDVKM, per germline. As DNA, the CDR3 is TGTGCCAGCAGTTTACGCCGACAGGGAGGCACAGATACGCAGTATTTT. This encodes CASSLRRQGGTDTQYF.

This clone was seen only a few times. The rearrangement uses TRBV6-1 and TRBJ1-1; D not resolved. This CDR3 has 13 amino acids. Germline CDR1 MNHNS, CDR2 SASEGT. Trimming removed 6 bases from V and 4 bases from J, with 12 bases in between. CDR3 loop: CASSRLGSTEAFF. DNA of the CDR3: TGTGCCAGCAGCCGCCTGGGGAGCACTGAAGCTTTCTTT.

The sample holds many counts of this clone. This rearrangement joins TRBV29-1 to TRBJ1-5, with 9 bases lining up with TRBD1. The germline V gene has CDR1 SQVTM and CDR2 ANQGSEA. The CDR3 spans 13 residues. V gave up 6 bases and J gave up 5 bases; unmatched junction bases: 5. Here the CDR3 DNA reads TGCAGCGTGACGGACAGGGGCGATCAGCCCCAGCATTTT. Protein product: CSVTDRGDQPQHF.

This clone appeared many times. This sequence joins TRBV5-1 and TRBJ1-1; D may be TRBD1 (5 bases). Germline V gene lookup returns CDR1 SGHRS and CDR2 YFSETQ. The CDR3 has 14 amino acids. Trimming removed 2 bases from V and 1 base from J, with 9 bases in between. CDR3 loop: CASSFGGTNTEAFF. The CDR3 bases are TGCGCCAGCAGCTTTGGGGGGACGAACACTGAAGCTTTCTTT.

Of note for this clone: With a much larger clone just one base away, this may be a read error. The same CDR3 also results from other DNA sequences found in this sample. The J gene is TRBJ2-1, the V gene TRBV7-2; the D is unclear. Trimming left V 1 base short and J 2 bases short, with 6 bases between. This CDR3 has 14 residues. The germline gives CDR1 SGHTA, CDR2 FQGNSA. In DNA, the CDR3 is TGTGCCAGCAGCTTAGATAGCACCTACAATGAGCAGTTCTTC. Translation gives CASSLDSTYNEQFF.

The count of this clone is one. The gene calls are TRBV19 and TRBJ2-1, with no clear D. This CDR3 contains 12 residues. Germline V lookup: CDR1 LNHDA, CDR2 SQIVND (reference sequence). V dropped 8 bases and J dropped 6 bases, with 11 bases sitting between them. In DNA form, the CDR3 reads TGTGCCAGTTCCCTTTATGGCAATGAGCAGTTCTTC. This sequence encodes CASSLYGNEQFF.

This chain joins TRBV5-4 and TRBJ2-2; D not resolved. CDR3 length equals 15 residues. Per germline, CDR1 SGHNT and CDR2 YYREEE (reference sequence). The V end was cut by 0 bases, the J end by 4 bases, with 10 bases between. For the CDR3, the DNA is TGTGCCAGCAGCTTGGTAGGCAGACCCACCGGGGAGCTGTTTTTT. Translation: CASSLVGRPTGELFF.

The chain couples TRBV7-8 to TRBJ1-1; D unresolved. The germline V gene has CDR1 SGHVS and CDR2 FQNEAQ. V dropped 5 bases and J dropped 3 bases, with 13 bases sitting between them. CDR3 size: 14 residues. This chain's CDR3 is CASSPWTADTEAFF. The CDR3 nucleotides read TGTGCCAGCAGCCCGTGGACGGCGGACACTGAAGCTTTCTTT.

V and J are TRBV27 and TRBJ2-2, with 12 positions matching TRBD2. V lost 4 bases to trimming and J lost 4 bases; unmatched junction nucleotides: 10. This CDR3 comprises 18 residues. The germline CDR1 and CDR2 sequences are MNHEY and SMNVEV (reference sequence). The CDR3 sequence: CASSSRTSSGRVTGELFF. The CDR3 region has the DNA TGTGCCAGCAGTTCCCGAACTTCTAGCGGGAGGGTCACCGGGGAGCTGTTTTTT.

The chain couples TRBV7-2 to TRBJ2-3; 9 bases are a match to TRBD1. V lost 3 bases, J lost 6 bases, and 7 bases stayed unmatched. CDR3 length: 15 amino acids. Germline values: CDR1 SGHTA, CDR2 FQGNSA. The CDR3 loop reads CASSFVSQGADTQYF. The DNA of the CDR3 is TGTGCCAGCAGCTTCGTGTCACAGGGGGCGGATACGCAGTATTTT.

The gene calls are TRBV5-4 and TRBJ2-5; maybe TRBD2 (6 bases). This CDR3 has 13 residues. The ends were cut back, 5 bases at V and 7 bases at J, with 15 bases in the middle. Looked up from germline, CDR1 is SGHNT and CDR2 is YYREEE (reference sequence). The DNA of the CDR3 is TGTGCCAGCAGTGGGGACTTCAAGGGGACCCAGTACTTC. The encoded protein is CASSGDFKGTQYF.

This chain connects TRBV20-1 to TRBJ2-7; D call uncertain. CDR1 is DFQATT, CDR2 SNEGSKA, per germline (reference sequence). The CDR3 extends over 11 amino acids. The V end was cut by 2 bases, the J end by 5 bases, with 7 bases between. The CDR3 protein is CSARPNHEQYF. Here the CDR3 DNA reads TGCAGTGCTAGACCGAACCACGAGCAGTACTTC.